This T cell receptor (beta chain) is drawn from a study of Graves' ophthalmopathy and Graves' hyperthyroidism. For the study at large: Peripheral blood was gathered at first diagnosis, ahead of any treatment whatsoever.

This clonotype came up many times. Its antigen is currently unknown. Among the hyperthyroidism patients, all were newly diagnosed, aged 18 to 65, with under 2 months' duration. Clinical symptoms, serum thyroxine, TRAb, thyroid ultrasound and orbital computed tomography were relied on for diagnosis. V was shortened by 5 bases and J by 2 bases, with 13 bases between the two germline ends. The CDR3 is made up of 14 amino acids. In germline, CDR1 is SEHNR, CDR2 FQNEAQ (reference sequence). General study results and limits: Most expanded clonotypes from thyroid (those above 0.001 frequency) were also found in blood.

RNA transcripts served as template for amplifying TCR beta CDR3 sequences. After a first-round RT-PCR with HTBI primers, a second-round multiplex PCR was run. Each CDR3 protein gets one entry after TCRdb re-called the multiplex PCR reads with MiXCR. The sample comprises roughly 610,000 distinct CDR3 sequences, around a fifth of which are singletons, and roughly 7.4% rests with the top ten. Sample: peripheral blood. V and J are TRBV7-9 and TRBJ2-7; D is perhaps TRBD1 (6 bases). The source of this sequence is a woman aged 18-29 years with stable Graves' hyperthyroidism. Some clones in this sample may be carry-over from other donors' samples. The CDR3 is CASSTSGHPYEQYF. CDR3 bases: TGTGCCAGCAGCACATCGGGACACCCCTACGAGCAGTACTTC. Full variable domain (missing parts from reference TRBV7-9 and TRBJ2-7): DTGVSQNPRHKITKRGQNVTFRCDPISEHNRLYWYRQTLGQGPEFLTYFQNEAQLEKSRLLSDRFSAERPKGSFSTLEIQRTEQGDSAMYLCASSTSGHPYEQYFGPGTRLTVT.